This T cell receptor beta chain was documented in a study of blood T cell repertoires in COVID-19. Study details: Collection of acute and convalescent COVID-19 samples took place in the United States, Italy and Spain. The analysed material was cDNA or gDNA that came from T cells, B-cell-depleted T cells, or PBMCs.

In the study's own analysis: Amplification of reference gene primers was used by the study to estimate nucleated cell counts. This table comes from immunoSEQ multiplex PCR, and its TCRdb copy is limited to in-frame clones, with some not included. Clone size and the V and J calls come from that table; the DNA yielded D and trimming. The repertoire consists of fewer than 250,000 clones, with about 83% occurring once and the leading ten covering around 5.2%. CDR3 length: 15 residues. CDR1 is KGHSH and CDR2 is LQKENI in the germline V gene. Trimming left V 3 bases short and J 2 bases short, with 8 bases between.

The chain links TRBV18 to TRBJ2-6; D is undetermined. Sequencing was done on a sample of peripheral blood. The receptor was isolated from a human donor in a cohort sampled during active COVID-19. The CDR3 coding sequence is TGTGCCAGCTCACCTCGTCAGACTGGGGCCAACGTCCTGACTTTC. The encoded protein is CASSPRQTGANVLTF.